This TCR beta chain was sequenced in a study of cytomegalovirus exposure and HLA in healthy donors. CDR3 size: 17 residues. In germline, CDR1 is SGDLS, CDR2 YYNGEE. The junction had 12 bases not matched to a gene; V was cut back by 3 bases and J by 3 bases. A word on this clone: The antigen remains unidentified.

Study-wide results and caveats: TCR beta V- and J-gene trimming, according to a later analysis, was linked to a missense DCLRE1C variant.

Vbeta (60) and Jbeta (13) primers were used in the PCR. Profiled with immunoSEQ multiplex PCR; TCRdb holds only in-frame clones, not every one. Among 100,000 to 150,000 clones listed, roughly 78% were seen once. Source material: PBMCs. This chain connects TRBV9 to TRBJ2-1, with TRBD2 matching 7 bases. The sequence was collected from a man aged 30 to 39 in good health and CMV-seropositive. CDR3 amino acids: CASSAPTPSGLYNEQFF. The CDR3 region has the DNA TGTGCCAGCAGCGCTCCTACACCTAGCGGACTCTACAATGAGCAGTTCTTC. The variable domain in full, with the rest retrieved from reference TRBV9 and TRBJ2-1, is DSGVTQTPKHLITATGQRVTLRCSPRSGDLSVYWYQQSLDQGLQFLIQYYNGEERAKGNILERFSAQQFPDLHSELNLSSLELGDSALYFCASSAPTPSGLYNEQFFGPGTRLTVL.